Each of the 10 T cell receptor beta chains below was sequenced from the same sample in a study of CD8 T cell repertoires and HIV-1 epitope variants. TCRdb keeps only in-frame clones here, not all; method: immunoSEQ multiplex PCR. The top ten hold 25% to 30% of the sample, which has some 100,000 clones, over 70% seen once. Input material: uncultured baseline CD8+ T cells from peripheral blood mononuclear cells (PBMCs). Source of these receptors: a male donor with HIV.

This clone was found once. This chain joins TRBV27 and TRBJ1-6; D not resolved. Germline CDR1 and CDR2: MNHEY and SMNVEV (reference sequence). This CDR3 is 15 amino acids long. Trimming cost V 2 bases and J 1 base, with 6 bases left between them. CDR3 nucleotides: TGTGCCAGCAGTTTACTCCAATCCTATAATTCACCCCTCCACTTT. As protein: CASSLLQSYNSPLHF.

The chain employs TRBV18 and TRBJ2-7, with 11 bases matching TRBD1. CDR3 size: 17 residues. V dropped 3 bases and J dropped 3; count of bases not matched to a gene: 10. Germline lookup yields CDR1 KGHSH and CDR2 LQKENI. The CDR3 bases are TGTGCCAGCTCACCCTTTGGAGGGACAGGGGGACACTACGAGCAGTACTTC. This encodes CASSPFGGTGGHYEQYF.

The rearrangement links TRBV6-5 to TRBJ2-3; 7 nucleotides agree with TRBD1. Losses at the gene ends were 2 bases for V and 3 bases for J; bases not matched to a gene: 2. In germline, CDR1 is MNHEY, CDR2 SVGAGI. The CDR3 extends over 14 amino acids. DNA of the CDR3: TGTGCCAGCAGTTACAAGGGACAGACAGATACGCAGTATTTT. This codes for CASSYKGQTDTQYF.

The J gene is TRBJ1-2, the V gene TRBV5-6; no clear D. The V gene lost 1 base and the J gene lost 0 bases, with 7 bases spanning the gap. Germline assignment: CDR1 SGHDT and CDR2 YYEEEE. CDR3 length equals 14 residues. Written as DNA, the CDR3 is TGTGCCAGCAGCTTGTTCGGCTCTAACTATGGCTACACCTTC. Translating gives CASSLFGSNYGYTF.

This clone has a handful of counts. The J gene is TRBJ2-1, the V gene TRBV18; unclear D gene. Trimming left V 1 base short and J 0 bases short, with 4 bases between. Germline V gene sequence: CDR1 KGHSH, CDR2 LQKENI. CDR3 length: 14 amino acids. CDR3 DNA sequence: TGTGCCAGCTCACCACTCGGCTCCTACAATGAGCAGTTCTTC. Encoded protein: CASSPLGSYNEQFF.

The rearrangement uses TRBV30 and TRBJ1-2; 8 nucleotides line up with TRBD1. Germline CDR1 GTSNPN, CDR2 SVGIG (reference sequence). V shed 0 bases and J 7 bases; nucleotides not matched to a gene: 7. The CDR3 sequence is 14 residues long. This chain's CDR3 is CAWSVVGQGSGYTF. The CDR3 DNA is TGTGCCTGGAGTGTCGTTGGACAGGGATCTGGCTACACCTTC.

The chain is built from TRBV7-2 and TRBJ1-1; D remains unclear. Germline CDR1 and CDR2: SGHTA and FQGNSA. V was pared by 6 bases and J by 1 base, with 6 bases between. The CDR3 is 12 amino acids. The CDR3 region is CASSLKNTEAFF. CDR3 in DNA: TGTGCCAGCAGTTTGAAGAACACTGAAGCTTTCTTT.

This sequence joins TRBV7-2 and TRBJ2-2; maybe TRBD2 (5 bases). The CDR3 extends over 17 amino acids. The V and J ends lost 1 base and 5 bases respectively, with 17 bases between them. The germline V gene encodes CDR1 SGHTA and CDR2 FQGNSA. CDR3 nucleotides: TGTGCCAGCAGCTTAGGACCAGGCCAAACGGGGACCGGGGAGCTGTTTTTT. Its protein product is CASSLGPGQTGTGELFF.

V gene TRBV5-6 combines with J gene TRBJ2-7; 8 bases map to TRBD1. V dropped 4 bases and J dropped 7; count of bases not matched to a gene: 13. CDR1 is SGHDT and CDR2 is YYEEEE in the germline V gene. This CDR3 spans 15 amino acids. The CDR3 nucleotides read TGTGCCAGCAGCGTTCCGGGACAGGCCAGATGGGAGCAGTACTTC. It yields the protein CASSVPGQARWEQYF.

The chain has TRBV6-1 and TRBJ1-1; D is unresolved. The V end lost 2 bases, the J end lost 8 bases, and 9 bases lay between the germline ends. This CDR3 spans 12 amino acids. The germline V gene has CDR1 MNHNS and CDR2 SASEGT. CDR3 bases: TGTGCCAGCAGTGAATGGAGGGCCGAAGCTTTCTTT. It specifies CASSEWRAEAFF.